This TCR beta chain was captured in a study of control samples from healthy donors and cancer patients. This table comes from immunoSEQ multiplex PCR, and its TCRdb copy is limited to in-frame clones, with some not included. The sample consists of about 120,000 clones, about 94% of them appearing once. CDR1 and CDR2 (germline): MGHRA, YSYEKL. The CDR3 consists of 16 residues. The V gene end was trimmed by 3 bases and the J gene end by 0 bases; junction bases not matched to a gene: 4. The rearrangement links TRBV4-1 to TRBJ1-4, with 7 bases lining up with TRBD1. This clonotype was sampled from a man aged 30 to 45 in good health. Sequencing was done on a sample of blood. The DNA for the CDR3 is TGCGCCAGCAGCCAGGGGACAGATGCAACTAATGAAAAACTGTTTTTT. This translates into CASSQGTDATNEKLFF.